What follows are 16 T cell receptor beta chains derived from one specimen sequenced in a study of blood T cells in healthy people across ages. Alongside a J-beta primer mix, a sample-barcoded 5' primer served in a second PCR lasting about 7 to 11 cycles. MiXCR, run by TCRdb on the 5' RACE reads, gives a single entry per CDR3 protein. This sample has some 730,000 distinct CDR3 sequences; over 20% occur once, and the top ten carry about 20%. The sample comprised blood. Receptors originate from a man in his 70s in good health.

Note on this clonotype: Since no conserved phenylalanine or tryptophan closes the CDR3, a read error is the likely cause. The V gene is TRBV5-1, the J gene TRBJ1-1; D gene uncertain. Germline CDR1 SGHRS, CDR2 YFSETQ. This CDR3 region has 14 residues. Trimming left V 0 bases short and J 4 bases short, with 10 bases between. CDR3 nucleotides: TGCGCCAGCAGCTTGGATCGGGTGAGCACTGAAGCTTTCCTT. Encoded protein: CASSLDRVSTEAFL.

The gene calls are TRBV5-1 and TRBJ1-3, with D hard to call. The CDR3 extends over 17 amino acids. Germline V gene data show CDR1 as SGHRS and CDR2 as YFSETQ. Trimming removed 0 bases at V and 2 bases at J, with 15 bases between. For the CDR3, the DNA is TGCGCCAGCAGCTTGGAAGGTGCAGCCGCTACTGGAAACACCATATATTTT. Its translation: CASSLEGAAATGNTIYF.

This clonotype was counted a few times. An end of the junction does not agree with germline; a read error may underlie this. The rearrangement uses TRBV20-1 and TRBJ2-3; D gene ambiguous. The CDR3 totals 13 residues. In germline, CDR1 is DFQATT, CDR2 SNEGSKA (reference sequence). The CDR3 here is CSKRQLSTDAQYF. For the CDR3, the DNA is TGCAGTAAAAGGCAGCTGAGCACAGATGCGCAGTATTTT.

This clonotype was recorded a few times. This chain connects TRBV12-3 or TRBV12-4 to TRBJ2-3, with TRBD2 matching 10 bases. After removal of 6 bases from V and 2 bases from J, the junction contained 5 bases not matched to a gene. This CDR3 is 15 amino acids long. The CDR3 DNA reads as TGTGCCAGCAGATCTCTAGCGGGGGACACAGATACGCAGTATTTT. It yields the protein CASRSLAGDTDTQYF.

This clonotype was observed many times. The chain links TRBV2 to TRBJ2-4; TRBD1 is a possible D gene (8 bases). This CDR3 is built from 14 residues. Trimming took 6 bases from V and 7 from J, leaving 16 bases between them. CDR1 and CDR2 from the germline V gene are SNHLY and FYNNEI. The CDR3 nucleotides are TGTGCCAGCAGACAGGGGGTCGGGAGGAACATTCAGTACTTC. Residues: CASRQGVGRNIQYF.

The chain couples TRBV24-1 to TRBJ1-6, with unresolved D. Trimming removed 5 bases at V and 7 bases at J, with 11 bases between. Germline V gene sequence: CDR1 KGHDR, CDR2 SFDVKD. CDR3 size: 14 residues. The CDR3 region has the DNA TGTGCCACCAGTGCCCCGGGCAGAAATTCACCCCTCCACTTT. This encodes CATSAPGRNSPLHF.

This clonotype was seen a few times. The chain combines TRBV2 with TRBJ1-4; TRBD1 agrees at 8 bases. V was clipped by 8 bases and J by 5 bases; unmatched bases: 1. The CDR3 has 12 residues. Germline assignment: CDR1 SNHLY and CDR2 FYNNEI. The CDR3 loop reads CASDRGNEKLFF. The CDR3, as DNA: TGTGCCAGCGACAGGGGAAATGAAAAACTGTTTTTT.

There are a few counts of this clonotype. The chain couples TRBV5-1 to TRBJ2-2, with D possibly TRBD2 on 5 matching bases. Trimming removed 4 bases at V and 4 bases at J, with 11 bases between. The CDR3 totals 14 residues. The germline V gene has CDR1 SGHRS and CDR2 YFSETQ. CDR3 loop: CASSLTRATGELFF. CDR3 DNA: TGCGCCAGCAGCCTCACTAGGGCCACCGGGGAGCTGTTTTTT.

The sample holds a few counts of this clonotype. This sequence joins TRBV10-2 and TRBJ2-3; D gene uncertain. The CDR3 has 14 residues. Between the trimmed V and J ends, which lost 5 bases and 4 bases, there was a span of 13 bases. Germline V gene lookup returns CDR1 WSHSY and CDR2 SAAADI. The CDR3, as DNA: TGCGCCAGCAGTCTTTTCTTACAGTCAGATACGCAGTATTTT. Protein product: CASSLFLQSDTQYF.

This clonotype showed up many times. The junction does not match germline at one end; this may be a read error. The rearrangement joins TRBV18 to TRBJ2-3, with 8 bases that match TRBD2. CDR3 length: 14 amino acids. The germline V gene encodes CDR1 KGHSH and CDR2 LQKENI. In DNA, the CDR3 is TGTGCCAGCTCCCCACTAGCGGTCACAGATACGCAGTATTTT. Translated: CASSPLAVTDTQYF.

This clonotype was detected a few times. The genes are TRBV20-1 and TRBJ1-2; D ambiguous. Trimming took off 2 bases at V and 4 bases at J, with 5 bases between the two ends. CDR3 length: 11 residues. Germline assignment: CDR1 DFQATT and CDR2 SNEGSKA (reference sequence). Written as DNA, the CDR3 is TGCAGTGCTAGACAGTCCTATGGCTACACCTTC. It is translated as CSARQSYGYTF.

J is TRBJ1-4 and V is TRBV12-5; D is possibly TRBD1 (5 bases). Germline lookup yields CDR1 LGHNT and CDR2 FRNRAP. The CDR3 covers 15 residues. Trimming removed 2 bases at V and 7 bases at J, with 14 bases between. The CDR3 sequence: CASGLPGSGGEKLFF. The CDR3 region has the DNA TGTGCTAGTGGTTTGCCGGGCTCCGGGGGTGAAAAACTGTTTTTT.

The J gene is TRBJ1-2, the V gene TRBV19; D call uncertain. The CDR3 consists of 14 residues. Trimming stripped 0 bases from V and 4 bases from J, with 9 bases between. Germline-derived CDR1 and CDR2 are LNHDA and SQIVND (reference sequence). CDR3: CASSIEASGYGYTF. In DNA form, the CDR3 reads TGTGCCAGTAGTATAGAGGCCAGTGGCTATGGCTACACCTTC.

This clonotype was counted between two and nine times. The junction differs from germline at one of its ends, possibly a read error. This CDR3 reads CASSSIAGFTNTQYF. The DNA for the CDR3 is TGTGCCAGCAGTTCAATAGCGGGGTTCACAAATACGCAGTATTTT. This sequence joins TRBV27 and TRBJ2-3, with TRBD2 matching 8 bases. Germline V gene lookup returns CDR1 MNHEY and CDR2 SMNVEV (reference sequence). The CDR3 is 15 amino acids.

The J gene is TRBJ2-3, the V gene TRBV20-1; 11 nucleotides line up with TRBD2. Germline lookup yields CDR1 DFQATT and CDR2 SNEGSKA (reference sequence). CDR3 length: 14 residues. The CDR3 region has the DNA TGCGGTATAGCGGGGGGGCTTGGCACAGATACGCAGTATTTT. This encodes CGIAGGLGTDTQYF.

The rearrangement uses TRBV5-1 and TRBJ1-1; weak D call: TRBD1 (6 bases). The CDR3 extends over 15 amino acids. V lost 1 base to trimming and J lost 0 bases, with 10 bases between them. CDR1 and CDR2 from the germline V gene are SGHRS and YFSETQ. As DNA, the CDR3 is TGCGCCAGCAGCTTGATCGGACAGCTGAACACTGAAGCTTTCTTT. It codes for CASSLIGQLNTEAFF.